These 21 T cell receptor beta chains were all obtained from the same sample, sequenced in a study of metastatic and nonmetastatic thyroid tumors. Every patient underwent thyroid surgery untreated. TCRdb re-analyzed the PCR reads through MiXCR. The sample lists about 24,000 clones; roughly 24% were seen once. Sequencing used blood. Receptors originate from a male donor with papillary thyroid cancer or a benign thyroid nodule (not recorded which). Some clones in this sample may be carry-over from other donors' samples.

There are many counts of this clone. The V gene is TRBV12-3 or TRBV12-4, the J gene TRBJ2-1, with TRBD2 identical over 12 bases. The CDR3 spans 14 residues. V lost 6 bases to trimming and J lost 7 bases; unmatched junction nucleotides: 4. The DNA for the CDR3 is TGTGCCAGCAGCCTAGCGGGAGGGCCGAATGAGCAGTTCTTC. It yields the protein CASSLAGGPNEQFF.

This clone has a count of ten or more. J is TRBJ2-5 and V is TRBV12-3 or TRBV12-4; 8 nucleotides align to TRBD2. The CDR3 length is 15 residues. V was clipped by 3 bases and J by 4 bases; unmatched bases: 7. The CDR3 coding sequence is TGTGCCAGCAGTTTCGGCGGGAGGTTGGGAGAGACCCAGTACTTC. It specifies CASSFGGRLGETQYF.

The chain carries TRBV20-1 and TRBJ2-7, with D perhaps assigned TRBD1 or TRBD2 (5 bases each). Germline loops: CDR1 DFQATT, CDR2 SNEGSKA (reference sequence). CDR3 length: 14 residues. V lost 6 bases and J 13 bases, leaving 28 bases between the germline ends. In nucleotides, the CDR3 is TGCAGTGCATCCACCGGGACCGCGCCGTTCGGGCATTACTTC. Residues: CSASTGTAPFGHYF.

This clone appeared many times. The chain uses TRBV19 and TRBJ2-1, with 7 positions matching TRBD1. The CDR3 is made up of 11 amino acids. In germline, CDR1 is LNHDA, CDR2 SQIVND (reference sequence). J was trimmed by 15 bases and V by 4 bases; bases with no gene match: 6. The CDR3 DNA is TGTGCCAGTAGTACGGCACAGGGGTGGTTCTTC. Translating it yields CASSTAQGWFF.

There are a few counts of this clone. Given a much more abundant clone one base away, this may be a read error. This rearrangement joins TRBV27 to TRBJ2-3; 8 nucleotides match TRBD2. V dropped 2 bases and J dropped 1; count of bases not matched to a gene: 11. The CDR3 runs to 18 residues. The germline V gene encodes CDR1 MNHEY and CDR2 SMNVEV (reference sequence). Written as DNA, the CDR3 is TGTGCCAGCAGTTTAGAGGGACTATCGGGAGGGGGCACAGATACGCAGTATTTT. It translates to CASSLEGLSGGGTDTQYF.

In the case of this clone: At one boundary the junction diverges from the germline segment, which might be a read error. The chain employs TRBV13 and TRBJ1-4; D may be TRBD1 (5 bases). The CDR3 contains 16 residues. Germline V gives CDR1 PRHDT, CDR2 FYEKMQ (reference sequence). CDR3 in DNA: TGTGCCAGCAGCTTAGGGACGGGGCAGACATACGGAAAACAGTTTTTT. The encoded protein is CASSLGTGQTYGKQFF. The full variable domain, its missing parts supplied by reference TRBV13 and TRBJ1-4, is AAGVIQSPRHLIKEKRETATLKCYPIPRHDTVYWYQQGPGQDPQFLISFYEKMQSDKGSIPDRFSAQQFSDYHSELNMSSLELGDSALYFCASSLGTGQTYGKQFFGSGTQLSVL.

This clone was counted ten times or more. The chain links TRBV7-9 to TRBJ2-5; no clear D. The germline gives CDR1 SEHNR, CDR2 FQNEAQ (reference sequence). V dropped 3 bases and J dropped 4 bases, with 6 bases sitting between them. CDR3 length: 12 residues. DNA for the CDR3: TGTGCCAGCAGCTTGGGTAGAGAGACCCAGTACTTC. Protein product: CASSLGRETQYF.

Ten or more counts support this clone. V is TRBV4-1 and J is TRBJ1-5, with TRBD1 matching over 7 bases. V shed 2 bases and J 4 bases; nucleotides not matched to a gene: 5. Germline assignment: CDR1 MGHRA and CDR2 YSYEKL. This CDR3 has 15 amino acids. In DNA form, the CDR3 reads TGCGCCAGCAGCCAATCGGGACAGAGTAATCAGCCCCAGCATTTT. Translation gives CASSQSGQSNQPQHF.

Ten or more counts support this clone. The chain employs TRBV7-8 and TRBJ2-3; D is possibly TRBD1 (5 bases). Trimming cost V 7 bases and J 5 bases, with 16 bases left between them. Germline lookup yields CDR1 SGHVS and CDR2 FQNEAQ. The CDR3 is 14 residues long. Here the CDR3 reads CASNPGRVRDTQYF. CDR3 sequence (DNA): TGTGCCAGCAACCCGGGCAGGGTGCGAGATACGCAGTATTTT.

This clone ranks as medium-sized. This sequence joins TRBV6-1 and TRBJ2-7; 9 positions match TRBD2. CDR1 MNHNS and CDR2 SASEGT come from the germline V gene. V lost 5 bases to trimming and J lost 6 bases; unmatched junction nucleotides: 14. There are 16 residues in the CDR3. The CDR3 loop reads CASSLLGGRASGEQYF. The CDR3 DNA is TGTGCCAGCAGTCTCCTTGGCGGGAGGGCCTCGGGCGAGCAGTACTTC.

Many counts were recorded for this clone. The chain recombines TRBV18 with TRBJ2-5; D remains unclear. Trimming removed 4 bases from V and 2 bases from J, with 8 bases in between. Germline values: CDR1 KGHSH, CDR2 LQKENI. The CDR3 has 13 residues. The CDR3 DNA reads TGTGCCAGCTCACGGCAGATGCAAGAGACCCAGTACTTC. It is translated as CASSRQMQETQYF.

There are many counts of this clone. The V and J genes are TRBV4-2 and TRBJ2-1; a weak D match, TRBD2 (5 bases). Trimming cost V 0 bases and J 0 bases, with 9 bases left between them. Germline CDR1 reads LGHNA; CDR2 reads YNFKEQ. The CDR3 covers 16 residues. CDR3 region: CASSQDRESSYNEQFF. For the CDR3, the DNA is TGTGCCAGCAGCCAAGATAGGGAGAGCTCCTACAATGAGCAGTTCTTC.

By share of the sample, this clone is medium-sized. The chain uses TRBV27 and TRBJ2-3; no definite D call. V was cut by 2 bases and J by 5 bases, with 11 bases left in between. There are 14 residues in the CDR3. Germline V gives CDR1 MNHEY, CDR2 SMNVEV (reference sequence). CDR3 sequence: CASSLIVRIDTQYF. The CDR3 nucleotides read TGTGCCAGCAGTTTAATCGTTCGCATAGATACGCAGTATTTT.

The chain employs TRBV20-1 and TRBJ2-1, with D hard to call. V was pared by 3 bases and J by 7 bases, with 10 bases between. The CDR3 totals 12 residues. The germline V gene encodes CDR1 DFQATT and CDR2 SNEGSKA (reference sequence). CDR3 residues: CSAREPPNEQFF. CDR3 DNA: TGCAGTGCTAGGGAACCTCCTAATGAGCAGTTCTTC.

This clone is classed as medium-sized. The rearrangement links TRBV20-1 to TRBJ2-7, with no clear D. The CDR3 has 14 residues. The germline V and J ends were trimmed by 0 bases and 2 bases, with 11 bases remaining between them. CDR1 and CDR2 (germline): DFQATT, SNEGSKA (reference sequence). This CDR3 is CSARDYPRPYEQYF. CDR3 coding DNA: TGCAGTGCTAGAGATTACCCGCGGCCCTACGAGCAGTACTTC.

The sample holds a few counts of this clone. This could be a read error, since a much larger clone is one nucleotide away. Since the CDR3 does not end with the conserved phenylalanine or tryptophan, this likely comes from a read error. V and J are TRBV7-9 and TRBJ2-5; D is undetermined. Trimming cost V 0 bases and J 7 bases, with 3 bases left between them. Germline CDR1 reads SEHNR; CDR2 reads FQNEAQ (reference sequence). The CDR3 runs 11 residues. The DNA for the CDR3 is TGTGCCAGCAGCTTAGCGGTGACCCAGTACATC. Amino acids: CASSLAVTQYI.

With respect to this clone: The conserved closing phenylalanine or tryptophan is absent in this CDR3, likely reflecting a read error. The chain has TRBV9 and TRBJ2-2; maybe TRBD1 (7 bases). CDR1 is SGDLS and CDR2 is YYNGEE in the germline V gene. The CDR3 spans 14 residues. The CDR3: CASSVGGISGGLFC. In DNA, the CDR3 is TGTGCCAGCAGCGTAGGCGGGATCTCAGGGGGGCTGTTTTGT.

The chain carries TRBV25-1 and TRBJ1-1; D is possibly TRBD1 (6 bases). Germline assignment: CDR1 MGHDK and CDR2 SYGVNS. Trimming removed 11 bases from V and 6 bases from J, with 13 bases in between. This CDR3 comprises 11 residues. CDR3 sequence: CAAGGGAEAFF. The CDR3 coding sequence is TGTGCCGCCGGGGGGGGCGCTGAAGCTTTCTTT.

This clone has ten or more counts. The rearrangement joins TRBV18 to TRBJ2-7; D unclear. There are 14 residues in the CDR3. Germline loops: CDR1 KGHSH, CDR2 LQKENI. The V end was cut by 0 bases, the J end by 7 bases, with 13 bases between. The CDR3 here is CASSPPTPPREQYF. CDR3 coding DNA: TGTGCCAGCTCACCACCCACCCCCCCACGGGAGCAGTACTTC. Using reference TRBV18 and TRBJ2-7 for the parts outside the CDR3, the full variable domain is NAGVMQNPRHLVRRRGQEARLRCSPMKGHSHVYWYRQLPEEGLKFMVYLQKENIIDESGMPKERFSAEFPKEGPSILRIQQVVRGDSAAYFCASSPPTPPREQYFGPGTRLTVT.

The chain uses TRBV9 and TRBJ2-1; D possibly matches TRBD1 or TRBD2 (6 bases each). Germline V gene data show CDR1 as SGDLS and CDR2 as YYNGEE. Trimming removed 2 bases at V and 8 bases at J, with 20 bases between. This CDR3 is 16 amino acids long. The CDR3, as DNA: TGTGCCAGCAGCGTCTTTGTAGGGGGGTTCGTTGATGAGCAGTTCTTC. This sequence encodes CASSVFVGGFVDEQFF.

This clone was seen a handful of times. The V gene is TRBV11-3, the J gene TRBJ2-2; TRBD1 matches 7 bases. The CDR3 sequence is 14 residues long. J was trimmed by 7 bases and V by 3 bases; bases with no gene match: 5. CDR1 SGHNT and CDR2 YENEEA come from the germline V gene. The CDR3 protein is CASSFRGQNGELFF. CDR3 DNA sequence: TGTGCCAGCAGCTTTAGGGGGCAGAACGGGGAGCTGTTTTTT.